Listed below are T cell receptor beta chains from one sample, sequenced in a study of blood T cell repertoires in COVID-19. Profiling relied on immunoSEQ multiplex PCR, and the TCRdb table lists in-frame clones only, not all of them. The sample has approximately 470,000 clones, 75% to 90% seen once. Material for sequencing was PBMCs or T cells enriched from blood (not recorded which). These receptors were obtained from a woman under 30 who had recovered from COVID-19. CDR3s include the opening cysteine and the closing phenylalanine or tryptophan. The order of the fields is V gene, D gene, clone size, J gene, CDR3 DNA, CDR3 protein. The D gene is left open where the match is weak. Clone sizes are given selectively: once, few, many, or a class where the clone is expanded.

>TRBV6-5|TRBD1|once|TRBJ2-7
TGTGCCAGCAGCTTGACAGGGGTGGCCGCCGAGCAGTACTTC
CASSLTGVAAEQYF
>TRBV5-1|-|-|TRBJ1-2
TGCGCCAGCAGCTTGTCGGACGCGGGTGGCTACACCTTC
CASSLSDAGGYTF
>TRBV7-3|-|-|TRBJ1-2
TGTGCCAGCAGCTCCAGGGTCTATGGCTACACCTTC
CASSSRVYGYTF
>TRBV7-3|-|-|TRBJ1-2
TGTGCCAGCAGCTCAGGGGACTATGGCTACACCTTC
CASSSGDYGYTF
>TRBV3-1/TRBV3-2|TRBD1|-|TRBJ1-2
TGTGCCAGCAGCAAGTCGGGCAGGGGGTGGGATGGCTACACCTTC
CASSKSGRGWDGYTF
>TRBV4-2|TRBD2|few|TRBJ2-3
TGTGCCAGCAGCCAAGACAATCCGGGGGGTATGTGGGCAGATACGCAGTATTTT
CASSQDNPGGMWADTQYF
>TRBV2|-|-|TRBJ2-1
TGTGCCAGCAGCCGACAGGTTTCCTACAATGAGCAGTTCTTC
CASSRQVSYNEQFF
>TRBV5-1|-|-|TRBJ2-5
TGCGCCAGCAGCCTGCAGGGTGGAGAGACCCAGTACTTC
CASSLQGGETQYF
>TRBV5-1|TRBD2|-|TRBJ2-7
TGCGCCAGCAGCTTTTTAGTAGCGGGGTCCTACGAGCAGTACTTC
CASSFLVAGSYEQYF
>TRBV14|-|-|TRBJ1-5
TGTGCCAGCAGGGGGCGGTTAGGCAATCAGCCCCAGCATTTT
CASRGRLGNQPQHF
>TRBV5-4|-|-|TRBJ1-4
TGTGCCAGCAGCTTCGGAGATTATAATGAAAAACTGTTTTTT
CASSFGDYNEKLFF
>TRBV12-5|-|-|TRBJ1-2
TGTGCTAGTCCCTTAAAAAGGGGTAGAGCAATTCAACCGTTTAACTATGGCTACACCTTC
CASPLKRGRAIQPFNYGYTF
>TRBV27|-|-|TRBJ1-1
TGTGCCAGCAGTTGGGGCAGCAACACTGAAGCTTTCTTT
CASSWGSNTEAFF
>TRBV5-4|-|-|TRBJ2-1
TGTGCCAGCCGTGAGGGGGGGAGCTCCTACAATGAGCAGTTCTTC
CASREGGSSYNEQFF
>TRBV28|-|-|TRBJ2-1
TGTGCCAGCAGTTCGTCAGGGAATGAGCAGTTCTTC
CASSSSGNEQFF
>TRBV2|-|-|TRBJ2-5
TGTGCCAGCAGTGCCCTGGCGGGATATTTACAAGAGACCCAGTACTTC
CASSALAGYLQETQYF
>TRBV28|-|-|TRBJ1-6
TGTGCCAGCAAGGCTGGGGGGTCACCCCTCCACTTT
CASKAGGSPLHF
>TRBV27|-|-|TRBJ2-7
TGTGCCACCTCGAGTAGGGACTTGCTATACGAGCAGTACTTC
CATSSRDLLYEQYF
>TRBV13|-|-|TRBJ2-3
TGTGCCAGCAGCGTGAGTTGGACAGATACGCAGTATTTT
CASSVSWTDTQYF
>TRBV3-1/TRBV3-2|-|-|TRBJ1-4
TGTGCCAGCAGCCCAGGGATTGAACTGTTTTTT
CASSPGIELFF
>TRBV10-2|-|-|TRBJ2-7
TGCGCCAGCAGTGTATCCTACGAGCAGTACTTC
CASSVSYEQYF
>TRBV18|TRBD1|-|TRBJ2-5
TGTGCCAGCTCACCGACAGGGTCGGGCGAGACCCAGTACTTC
CASSPTGSGETQYF
>TRBV10-1|TRBD2|few|TRBJ2-5
TGCGCCAGCAGTGCGGGACTAGCTCGAGAGACCCAGTACTTC
CASSAGLARETQYF
>TRBV6-5|-|once|TRBJ1-3
TGTGCCAGCAGTTACCCCGGGGGGACTGGAAACACCATATATTTT
CASSYPGGTGNTIYF
>TRBV6-5|-|-|TRBJ1-1
TGTGCCAGCAGTTCCTCGACGGGGGAGGGCACTGAAGCTTTCTTT
CASSSSTGEGTEAFF
>TRBV9|TRBD1|-|TRBJ1-4
TGTGCCAGCAGTATGGGGGGACAGAGTAATGAAAAACTGTTTTTT
CASSMGGQSNEKLFF
>TRBV6-5|TRBD1|-|TRBJ2-7
TGTGCCAGCAGGGGACAGGTATTATCCTACGAGCAGTACTTC
CASRGQVLSYEQYF
>TRBV9|TRBD1|-|TRBJ1-1
TGTGCCAGCAGCACCCGACAGGGGGGGACTGAAGCTTTCTTT
CASSTRQGGTEAFF
>TRBV4-1|-|-|TRBJ1-1
TGCGCCAGCAGCCGGACACAAAGAACTGAAGCTTTCTTT
CASSRTQRTEAFF
>TRBV28|-|-|TRBJ2-2
TGTGCCAGTCGGGGTACCGGGGAGCTGTTTTTT
CASRGTGELFF
>TRBV13|-|-|TRBJ2-7
TGTGCCAGCAGCTCAAGGGACTTGAACTCCTACGAGCAGTACTTC
CASSSRDLNSYEQYF
>TRBV5-4|-|-|TRBJ1-2
TGTGCCAGCAGCTTGTCAGGGGCCTCCTTCTATGGCTACACCTTC
CASSLSGASFYGYTF
>TRBV5-6|TRBD1|-|TRBJ1-1
TGTGCCAGCAGCTCACCATTCGTCAGGGGGCTGAACACTGAAGCTTTCTTT
CASSSPFVRGLNTEAFF
>TRBV7-2|TRBD1|few|TRBJ1-2
TGTGCCAGCAGCTCCCGGACAGGGACCTATGGCTACACCTTC
CASSSRTGTYGYTF
>TRBV30|TRBD1|-|TRBJ1-1
TGTGCCTGGGGCCGGGACAGGGAAGCTTTCTTT
CAWGRDREAFF
>TRBV4-1|TRBD1|-|TRBJ1-2
TGCGCCAGCAGCCAAGAAGGAGGGGGCGCTTATGGCTACACCTTC
CASSQEGGGAYGYTF